Here is one TCR beta chain with its context. This entry comes from a study of shared clonotypes between healthy human individuals. Per germline, CDR1 SNHLY and CDR2 FYNNEI. Trimming took 8 bases from V and 4 from J, leaving 24 bases between them. The CDR3 has 18 residues. Method: immunoSEQ multiplex PCR; TCRdb's copy keeps in-frame clones and lacks some. Of about 1,800,000 clones listed, over 85% were seen once; the top ten hold more than 0.95%. Selected positively for CCR7 and CD45RO-negative, naive CD8 cells excluded terminally differentiated effector memory CD45RA+ cells. The TCR was taken from a man aged 18 to 30 in good health. The sequenced sample consisted of naive CD8+ T cells sorted from blood. This chain joins TRBV2 and TRBJ1-6, with TRBD1 as a possible D gene (5 bases). The CDR3 sequence: CASVRGDSSFPYNSPLHF. CDR3 DNA: TGTGCCAGCGTTCGAGGGGACTCGTCTTTCCCTTATAATTCACCCCTCCACTTT.